Listed below are T cell receptor beta chains from one sample, sequenced in a study of T cells of healthy individuals. A single record per CDR3 protein comes from TCRdb applying MiXCR to the 5' RACE reads. The sample shows around 100,000 distinct CDR3 sequences, approximately 15% of them seen only once. Receptors originate from a human donor in good health. The conserved cysteine and the conserved F or W are not part of the CDR3 here. D genes are given only for firm matches.

TRBJ1-5 | - | TRBV6-1 | ASIEVPYQPQH
TRBJ2-1 | - | TRBV7-7 | ASSKHHQYNEQF
TRBJ2-1 | - | TRBV7-2 | ASSPLGGGEYNEQF
TRBJ2-3 | TRBD2 | TRBV5-1 | ASSPGLASRDTQY
TRBJ2-6 | - | TRBV6-5 | ASSYSASGANVLT
TRBJ1-1 | - | TRBV15 | ATSIKGGTEAF
TRBJ2-2 | - | TRBV7-4 | ASSAQTGIASNTGELF
TRBJ1-6 | TRBD1 | TRBV7-2 | ASSVDWGQTSPLH
TRBJ1-5 | - | TRBV28 | ASSLSGRGQPQH
TRBJ2-5 | - | TRBV6-2/TRBV6-3 | ASSYSTAKETQY
TRBJ2-1 | TRBD2 | TRBV28 | ASAITLTSTEQF
TRBJ2-1 | - | TRBV20-1 | SATGRSGRAYNEQF
TRBJ1-6 | - | TRBV28 | ASSSGPNNSPLH
TRBJ2-7 | TRBD2 | TRBV6-2/TRBV6-3 | ASSLREFPGGSYEQY
TRBJ2-3 | TRBD1 | TRBV7-6 | ASSLGQKVTQY
TRBJ2-7 | - | TRBV4-2 | ASSQDIMTGERYEQY
TRBJ1-1 | - | TRBV5-1 | ASSRGGGAGTEAF
TRBJ2-1 | - | TRBV4-3 | ASSQDRGYNEQF
TRBJ2-3 | - | TRBV20-1 | SARNYGDTQY
TRBJ2-7 | - | TRBV6-5 | ASSYAAGKGYEQY
TRBJ1-2 | TRBD1 | TRBV4-1 | ASRDPRQGRRGDYGYT
TRBJ2-7 | - | TRBV28 | ASSPGPSYEQY
TRBJ2-1 | TRBD2 | TRBV7-2 | ASSQIRLADLTYNEQF
TRBJ1-4 | - | TRBV6-6 | ASSQPPPATLF
TRBJ2-3 | - | TRBV4-3 | ASSQHPFQADTQY
TRBJ2-1 | - | TRBV20-1 | APEAGYNEQF
TRBJ2-1 | TRBD1 | TRBV4-2 | ASSQTIGTGTPDEQF
TRBJ1-4 | - | TRBV3-1 | ASSQIQGPYEKLF
TRBJ1-1 | TRBD1 | TRBV7-9 | ASGTLGPTDRYTEAF